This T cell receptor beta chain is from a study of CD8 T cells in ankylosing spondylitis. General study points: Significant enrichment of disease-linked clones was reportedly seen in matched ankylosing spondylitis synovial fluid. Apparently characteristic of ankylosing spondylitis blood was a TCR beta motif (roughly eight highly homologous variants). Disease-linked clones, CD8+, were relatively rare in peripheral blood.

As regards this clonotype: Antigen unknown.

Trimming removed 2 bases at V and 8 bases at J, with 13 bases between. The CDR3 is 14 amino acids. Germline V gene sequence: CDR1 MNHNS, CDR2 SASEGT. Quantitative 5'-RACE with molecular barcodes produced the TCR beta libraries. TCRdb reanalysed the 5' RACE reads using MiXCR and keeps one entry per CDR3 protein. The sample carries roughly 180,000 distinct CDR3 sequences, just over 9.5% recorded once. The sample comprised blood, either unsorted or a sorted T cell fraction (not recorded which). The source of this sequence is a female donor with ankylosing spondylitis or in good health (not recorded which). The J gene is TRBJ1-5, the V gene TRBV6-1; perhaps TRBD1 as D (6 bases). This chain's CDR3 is CASSELSGVEPQHF. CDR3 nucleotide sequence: TGTGCCAGCAGTGAACTCTCAGGGGTCGAGCCCCAGCATTTT.